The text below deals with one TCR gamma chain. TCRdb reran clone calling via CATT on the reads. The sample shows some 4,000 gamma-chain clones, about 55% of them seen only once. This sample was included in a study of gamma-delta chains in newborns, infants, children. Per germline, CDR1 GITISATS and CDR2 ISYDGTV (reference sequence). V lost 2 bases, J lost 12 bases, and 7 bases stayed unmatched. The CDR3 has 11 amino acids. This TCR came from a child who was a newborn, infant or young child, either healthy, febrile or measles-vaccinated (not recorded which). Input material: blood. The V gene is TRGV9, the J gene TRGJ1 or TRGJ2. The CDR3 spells CALWEAKRKLF. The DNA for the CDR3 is TGTGCCTTGTGGGAGGCGAAGAGGAAACTCTTT.